This TCR beta chain comes out of a study of T cells in narcolepsy. Overall study: Enrolled donors included narcolepsy type 1 or type 2 patients and healthy controls.

This CDR3 has 12 amino acids. Germline CDR1 is SGHAT and CDR2 is FQNNGV. Measured with immunoSEQ multiplex PCR; TCRdb has only the in-frame clones, and not every one. Counted here are about 30,000 clones, about four fifths occurring once; the ten biggest clones make up approximately 1.1%. Concerning this clone itself: Its antigen is as yet unknown.

Study findings and constraints: Blood of same and different patients, but not healthy controls, reportedly held recurring autoreactive clonotypes. Comparing one patient's CSF and blood CD4+ clonotypes highlighted HCRT- and TRIB2-specific autoreactive clonotypes. In some patient and control memory CD4+ samples, autoreactive clones were absent.

The chain recombines TRBV11-2 with TRBJ2-5; possibly TRBD1 for D (6 bases). Judging by the DNA end, TRBJ2-7 fits better; the J call may be wrong. The origin of this receptor is a human donor with narcolepsy. What was sequenced was CD45RA- memory CD4+ T cells from PBMCs. CDR3 sequence reads: CASGRTGYEQYF. The CDR3 nucleotides read TGTGCCAGCGGGAGAACAGGGTACGAGCAGTACTTC.